This TCR beta chain was sequenced in a study of blood T cell repertoires in COVID-19. Overall study context: PBMCs, B-cell-depleted T cells, or T cells provided the cDNA or gDNA that made up the material.

This CDR3 spans 14 amino acids. Germline V lookup: CDR1 KGHSH, CDR2 LQKENI. Trimming stripped 3 bases from V and 8 bases from J, with 13 bases between. In the original analysis: The assay estimated nucleated cells by amplifying reference gene primers. Clones were sequenced by immunoSEQ multiplex PCR, and TCRdb holds only the in-frame ones, with some missing. D and trimming come from the DNA, and the V and J calls and clone size come from that table. The sample carries about 94,000 clones, roughly 84% recorded once. This clonotype was obtained from a woman of 80 years or more with acute or convalescent COVID-19. The rearrangement links TRBV18 to TRBJ1-4, with D hard to call. The sequencing sample was made of peripheral blood. The DNA of the CDR3 is TGTGCCAGCTCACCGCAGCAGGATAACGAAAAACTGTTTTTT. The encoded protein is CASSPQQDNEKLFF.